This TCR beta chain was sequenced in a study of T cell responses to AZD1222 COVID-19 vaccine. The germline CDR1 and CDR2 sequences are SNHLY and FYNNEI. With V trimmed by 0 bases and J by 6 bases, 2 bases remained unmatched. This CDR3 has 14 amino acids. Assay used: immunoSEQ multiplex PCR; TCRdb lists only in-frame clones, some missing. Of about 130,000 clones in the sample, approximately 85% were seen once. Study-level findings and limits: Baseline serology detected seropositivity in only 6 or 7 AZD1222 recipients. Repertoire sampling occurred only after the peak T cell response. Nearly half of unique spike-specific TCRs reportedly avoided B.1.351 and B.1.1.7 mutated regions.

Both about-4-week and about-12-week second-dose recipients were combined. As regards this clone: Its antigen is as yet unknown.

The origin of this receptor is an adult who received the AZD1222 COVID-19 vaccine. This material consisted of peripheral blood, taken 28 days after the second AZD1222 dose. The V and J genes are TRBV2 and TRBJ2-3; 8 bases line up with TRBD2. In DNA form, the CDR3 reads TGTGCCAGCAGTGAAGCAGCGGGGGTGGATACGCAGTATTTT. It yields the protein CASSEAAGVDTQYF.